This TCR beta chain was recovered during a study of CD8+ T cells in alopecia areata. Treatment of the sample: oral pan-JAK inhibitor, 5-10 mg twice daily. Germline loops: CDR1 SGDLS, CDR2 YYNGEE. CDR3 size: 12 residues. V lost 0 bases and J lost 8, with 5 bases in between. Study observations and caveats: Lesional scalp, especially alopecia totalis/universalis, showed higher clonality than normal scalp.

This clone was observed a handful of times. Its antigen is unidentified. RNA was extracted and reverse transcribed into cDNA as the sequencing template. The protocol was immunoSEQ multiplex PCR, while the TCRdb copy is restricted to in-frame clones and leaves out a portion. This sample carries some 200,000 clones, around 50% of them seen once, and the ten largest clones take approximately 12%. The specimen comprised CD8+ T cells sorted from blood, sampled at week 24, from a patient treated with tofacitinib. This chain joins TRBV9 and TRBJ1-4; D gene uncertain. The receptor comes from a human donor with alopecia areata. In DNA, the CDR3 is TGTGCCAGCAGCGTAGAGGACGAAAAACTGTTTTTT. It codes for CASSVEDEKLFF.